This T cell receptor (beta chain) appears in the sequencing data of a study of T-cell reconstitution after alpha-beta-depleted transplantation in children. Unique molecular identifiers featured in how the TCRbeta library was prepared. MiXCR was run by TCRdb on the PCR reads, yielding one entry per CDR3 protein. The table includes 360,000 or so distinct CDR3 sequences, around 20% detected once. The CDR3 consists of 16 residues. With V trimmed by 4 bases and J by 1 base, 8 bases remained unmatched. This clonotype has just a few counts. This clonotype was obtained from a human donor who donated a stem cell graft to a child with acute myeloid leukemia. The sample consisted of PBMCs from the stem cell graft donor, taken from the stem cell graft. The rearrangement joins TRBV12-3 or TRBV12-4 to TRBJ2-7; 9 bases agree with TRBD1. The CDR3 DNA follows: TGTGCCAGCAGTTCCCCGAGACAGGGGGAATCCTACGAGCAGTACTTC. Translating gives CASSSPRQGESYEQYF.